A single sample gave rise to the 13 T cell receptor beta chains below, sequenced in a study of T cell responses to AZD1222 COVID-19 vaccine (dated by TCRdb to 2020 to 2022). In light of the paper, this sample's time point label describes: baseline before first vaccination. Library generation was performed with the immunoSEQ multiplex PCR assay. TCRdb took over this immuneACCESS table, retaining in-frame rearrangements with V and J assigned. Such tables are incomplete; in checked studies, under half of the missing clones stem from an unresolved V gene, and the remainder is unexplained. Here the sample has some 110,000 clones; 88% occur a single time. The leading ten clones occupy around 9% of the sample. The sequenced sample was peripheral blood, obtained on day 0 of AZD1222 vaccination. The receptors here all came from an adult in good health.

CDR3 residues: CASSFFWNQFF. Here the CDR3 DNA reads TGTGCCAGCAGTTTCTTCTGGAATCAGTTCTTC. This sequence joins TRBV28 and TRBJ2-1; no definite D call. The germline gives CDR1 MDHEN, CDR2 SYDVKM. Trimming took 3 bases from V and 13 from J, leaving 10 bases between them. CDR3 length equals 11 residues.

The V and J genes are TRBV4-2 and TRBJ2-7, with 9 nucleotides matching TRBD2. V dropped 0 bases and J dropped 2; count of bases not matched to a gene: 5. The CDR3 consists of 16 residues. Germline CDR1 LGHNA, CDR2 YNFKEQ. The chain's CDR3 is CASSQDSQRGAYEQYF. The CDR3 DNA reads TGTGCCAGCAGCCAAGATTCCCAGCGGGGGGCCTACGAGCAGTACTTC.

The chain is built from TRBV6-1 and TRBJ1-4, with D possibly TRBD1 on 5 matching bases. Germline V gene data show CDR1 as MNHNS and CDR2 as SASEGT. CDR3 size: 16 residues. Trimming took off 3 bases at V and 6 bases at J, with 17 bases between the two ends. This chain's CDR3 is CASSDVRVQVYEKLFF. CDR3 sequence (DNA): TGTGCCAGCAGTGATGTCAGGGTTCAAGTTTATGAAAAACTGTTTTTT.

The chain combines TRBV6-5 with TRBJ1-5, with 10 nucleotides matching TRBD1. CDR3 length: 15 amino acids. The germline V gene encodes CDR1 MNHEY and CDR2 SVGAGI. Losses at the gene ends were 5 bases for V and 7 bases for J; bases not matched to a gene: 8. DNA of the CDR3: TGTGCCAGCAGTAAAAGCGGGACAGGGGAACAGCCCCAGCATTTT. It is translated as CASSKSGTGEQPQHF.

CDR3 coding DNA: TGTGCCAGCAGCGTAGTCCCTCGGGGGCGAGGGACTAGCGGGAGTGAGCAGTTCTTC. This sequence encodes CASSVVPRGRGTSGSEQFF. The chain has TRBV9 and TRBJ2-1; 14 bases are shared with TRBD2. The CDR3 extends over 19 amino acids. Losses at the gene ends were 0 bases for V and 9 bases for J; bases not matched to a gene: 14. The germline CDR1 and CDR2 sequences are SGDLS and YYNGEE.

V is TRBV19 and J is TRBJ2-6; either TRBD1 or TRBD2 may supply D (6 bases each). The CDR3 sequence is 16 residues long. V lost 7 bases to trimming and J lost 0 bases, with 13 bases between them. The germline CDR1 and CDR2 sequences are LNHDA and SQIVND (reference sequence). The CDR3 nucleotides are TGTGCCAGTAACAGGGATAGCGGCTCTGGGGCCAACGTCCTGACTTTC. Its protein is CASNRDSGSGANVLTF.

The chain links TRBV19 to TRBJ1-4, with D perhaps TRBD1 (5 bases). V dropped 6 bases and J dropped 14 bases, with 16 bases sitting between them. Germline-derived CDR1 and CDR2 are LNHDA and SQIVND (reference sequence). This CDR3 region has 12 residues. Here the CDR3 reads CASSTRQFGLFF. The CDR3, as DNA: TGTGCCAGTAGCACCAGACAGTTCGGGCTGTTTTTT.

This chain joins TRBV28 and TRBJ2-2; TRBD1 might be the D (6 bases). Germline loops: CDR1 MDHEN, CDR2 SYDVKM. This CDR3 is 16 amino acids long. Trimming removed 3 bases from V and 6 bases from J, with 17 bases in between. Here the CDR3 reads CASSFPDRRSAGELFF. CDR3 nucleotides: TGTGCCAGCAGTTTCCCTGACAGGAGAAGTGCCGGGGAGCTGTTTTTT.

The chain links TRBV7-2 to TRBJ2-5; TRBD1 agrees at 9 bases. The germline CDR1 and CDR2 sequences are SGHTA and FQGNSA. The CDR3 sequence is 15 residues long. Unmatched junction bases numbered 7, after V lost 4 bases and J lost 4 bases. CDR3 in amino acids: CASSSFTGGLETQYF. The CDR3 DNA is TGTGCCAGCAGCTCCTTCACAGGGGGCCTAGAGACCCAGTACTTC.

The chain links TRBV7-8 to TRBJ2-1; 8 positions match TRBD1. Germline assignment: CDR1 SGHVS and CDR2 FQNEAQ. The CDR3 has 14 residues. The junction had 4 bases not matched to a gene; V was cut back by 5 bases and J by 4 bases. The CDR3 DNA reads as TGTGCCAGCAGCCCGGACAGGGTGTACAATGAGCAGTTCTTC. Its translation is CASSPDRVYNEQFF.

In this sample, this clone turned up a few times. This chain joins TRBV28 and TRBJ2-3; no clear D. The CDR3 spans 17 residues. CDR1 is MDHEN, CDR2 SYDVKM, per germline. The V and J ends lost 2 bases and 2 bases respectively, with 17 bases between them. The CDR3 is CASSLVGQTDFTDTQYF. The CDR3 DNA follows: TGTGCCAGCAGTTTAGTTGGTCAGACTGACTTCACAGATACGCAGTATTTT.

The sample holds one count of this clone. The V and J genes are TRBV6-2 or TRBV6-3 and TRBJ2-3, with D possibly being TRBD2 (5 bases). Looked up from germline, CDR1 is MNHEY and CDR2 is SVGEGT. The CDR3 has 13 amino acids. Trimming removed 4 bases from V and 6 bases from J, with 11 bases in between. The DNA for the CDR3 is TGTGCCAGCAGTTTTAGGTGGAGGGATACGCAGTATTTT. It translates to CASSFRWRDTQYF.

The chain carries TRBV4-1 and TRBJ2-1; 11 bases map to TRBD2. J was trimmed by 0 bases and V by 1 base; bases with no gene match: 14. Germline lookup yields CDR1 MGHRA and CDR2 YSYEKL. CDR3 length: 21 amino acids. DNA for the CDR3: TGCGCCAGCAGCCAAGGCATCTTACTAGCGGGGGAAACGAGCTCCTACAATGAGCAGTTCTTC. Amino acids: CASSQGILLAGETSSYNEQFF.